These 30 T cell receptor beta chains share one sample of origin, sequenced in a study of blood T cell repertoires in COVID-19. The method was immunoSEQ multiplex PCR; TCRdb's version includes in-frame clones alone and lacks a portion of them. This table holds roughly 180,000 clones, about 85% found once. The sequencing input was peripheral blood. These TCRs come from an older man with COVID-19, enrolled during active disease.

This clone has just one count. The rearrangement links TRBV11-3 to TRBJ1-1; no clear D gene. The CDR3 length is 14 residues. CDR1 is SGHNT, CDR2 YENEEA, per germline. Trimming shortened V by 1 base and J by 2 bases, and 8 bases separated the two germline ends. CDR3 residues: CASSLAGRNTEAFF. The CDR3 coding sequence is TGTGCCAGCAGCTTAGCGGGAAGAAACACTGAAGCTTTCTTT.

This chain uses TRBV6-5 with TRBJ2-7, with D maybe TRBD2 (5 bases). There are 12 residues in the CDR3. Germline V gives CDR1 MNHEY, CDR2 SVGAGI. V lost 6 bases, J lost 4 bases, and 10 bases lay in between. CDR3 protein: CASSDTSYEQYF. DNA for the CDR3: TGTGCCAGCAGCGATACTAGTTACGAGCAGTACTTC.

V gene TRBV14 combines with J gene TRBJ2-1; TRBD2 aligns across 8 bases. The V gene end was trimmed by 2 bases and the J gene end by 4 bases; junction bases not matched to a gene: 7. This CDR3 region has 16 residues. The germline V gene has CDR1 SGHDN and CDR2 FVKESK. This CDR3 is CASSQPGGGTYNEQFF. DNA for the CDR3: TGTGCCAGCAGCCAACCCGGCGGGGGGACATACAATGAGCAGTTCTTC.

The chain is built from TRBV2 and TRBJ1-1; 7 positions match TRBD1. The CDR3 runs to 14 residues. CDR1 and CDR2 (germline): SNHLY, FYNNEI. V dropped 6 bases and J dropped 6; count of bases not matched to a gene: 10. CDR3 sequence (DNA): TGTGCCAGCAGGGGGGACAGCGAAACGGCTGAAGCTTTCTTT. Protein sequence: CASRGDSETAEAFF.

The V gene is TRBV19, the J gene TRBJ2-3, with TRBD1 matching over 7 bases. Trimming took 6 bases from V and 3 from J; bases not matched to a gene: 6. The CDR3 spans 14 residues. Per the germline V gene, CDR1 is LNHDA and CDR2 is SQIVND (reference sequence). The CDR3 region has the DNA TGTGCCAGTAGGGTGACAGGGTGGACAGATACGCAGTATTTT. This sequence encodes CASRVTGWTDTQYF. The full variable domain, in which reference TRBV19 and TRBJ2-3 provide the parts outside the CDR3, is DGGITQSPKYLFRKEGQNVTLSCEQNLNHDAMYWYRQDPGQGLRLIYYSQIVNDFQKGDIAEGYSVSREKKESFPLTVTSAQKNPTAFYLCASRVTGWTDTQYFGPGTRLTVL.

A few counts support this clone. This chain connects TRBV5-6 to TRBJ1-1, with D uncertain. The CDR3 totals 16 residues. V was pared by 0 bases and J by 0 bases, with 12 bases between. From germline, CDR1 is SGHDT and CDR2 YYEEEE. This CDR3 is CASSLVEGVVNTEAFF. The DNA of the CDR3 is TGTGCCAGCAGCTTGGTGGAGGGAGTTGTGAACACTGAAGCTTTCTTT.

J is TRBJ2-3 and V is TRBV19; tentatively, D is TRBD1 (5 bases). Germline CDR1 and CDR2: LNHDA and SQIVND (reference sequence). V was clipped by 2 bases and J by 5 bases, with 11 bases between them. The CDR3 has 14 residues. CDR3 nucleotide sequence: TGTGCCAGTAGTATATCAGGGTATAAAGATACGCAGTATTTT. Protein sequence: CASSISGYKDTQYF.

The CDR3 loop reads CASSLARGEGYTF. The CDR3 DNA is TGTGCCAGCAGCTTAGCCAGGGGCGAAGGCTACACCTTC. The chain recombines TRBV7-9 with TRBJ1-2; TRBD1 might be the D (6 bases). Deletions cut 0 bases from V and 8 bases from J, with 10 bases between. The CDR3 totals 13 residues. The germline V gene encodes CDR1 SEHNR and CDR2 FQNEAQ (reference sequence).

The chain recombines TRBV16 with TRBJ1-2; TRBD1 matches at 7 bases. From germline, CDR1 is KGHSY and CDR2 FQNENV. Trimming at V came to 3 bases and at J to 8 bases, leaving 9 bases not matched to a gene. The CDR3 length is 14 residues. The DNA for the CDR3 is TGTGCCAGCAGCCACTCAAGACAGGGAGGAGGCTACACCTTC. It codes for CASSHSRQGGGYTF.

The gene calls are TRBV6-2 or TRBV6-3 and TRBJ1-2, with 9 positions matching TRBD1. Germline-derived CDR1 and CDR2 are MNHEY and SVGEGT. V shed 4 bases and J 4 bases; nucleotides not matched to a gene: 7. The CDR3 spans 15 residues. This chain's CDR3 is CASSLHRGRGYGYTF. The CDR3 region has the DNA TGTGCCAGCAGTTTACACAGGGGGCGAGGCTATGGCTACACCTTC.

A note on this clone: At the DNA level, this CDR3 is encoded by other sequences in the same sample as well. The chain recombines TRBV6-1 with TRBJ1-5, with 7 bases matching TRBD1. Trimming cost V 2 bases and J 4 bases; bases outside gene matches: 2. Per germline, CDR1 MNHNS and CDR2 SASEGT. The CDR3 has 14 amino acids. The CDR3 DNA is TGTGCCAGCAGTGAACTACAGGGGAATCAGCCCCAGCATTTT. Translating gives CASSELQGNQPQHF.

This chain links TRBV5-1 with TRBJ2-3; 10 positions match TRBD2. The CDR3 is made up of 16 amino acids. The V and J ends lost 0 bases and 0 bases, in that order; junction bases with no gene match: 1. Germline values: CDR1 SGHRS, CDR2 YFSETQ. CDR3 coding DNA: TGCGCCAGCAGCTTGGCTAGCGGGGGAAGCACAGATACGCAGTATTTT. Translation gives CASSLASGGSTDTQYF.

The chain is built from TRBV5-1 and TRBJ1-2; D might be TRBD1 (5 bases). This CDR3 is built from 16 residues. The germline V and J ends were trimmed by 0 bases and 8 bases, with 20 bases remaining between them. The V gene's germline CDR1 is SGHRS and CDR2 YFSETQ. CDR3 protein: CASSLESGRWGEGYTF. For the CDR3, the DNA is TGCGCCAGCAGCTTGGAGTCAGGGAGGTGGGGAGAAGGCTACACCTTC.

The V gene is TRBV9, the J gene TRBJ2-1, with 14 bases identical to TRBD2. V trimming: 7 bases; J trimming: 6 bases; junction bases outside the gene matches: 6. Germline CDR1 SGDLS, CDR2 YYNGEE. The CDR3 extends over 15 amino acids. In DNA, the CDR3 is TGTGCCAGCGCCCCGACTAGCGGGGGGGCCAATGAGCAGTTCTTC. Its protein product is CASAPTSGGANEQFF. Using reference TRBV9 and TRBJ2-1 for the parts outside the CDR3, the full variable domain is DSGVTQTPKHLITATGQRVTLRCSPRSGDLSVYWYQQSLDQGLQFLIQYYNGEERAKGNILERFSAQQFPDLHSELNLSSLELGDSALYFCASAPTSGGANEQFFGPGTRLTVL.

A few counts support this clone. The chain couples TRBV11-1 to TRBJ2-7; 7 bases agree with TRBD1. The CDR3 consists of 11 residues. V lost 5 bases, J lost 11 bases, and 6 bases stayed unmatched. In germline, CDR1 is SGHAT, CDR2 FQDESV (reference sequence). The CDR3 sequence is CASSIDRVEYF. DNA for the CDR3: TGTGCCAGCAGCATTGACAGGGTAGAGTACTTC. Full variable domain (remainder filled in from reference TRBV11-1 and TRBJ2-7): EAEVAQSPRYKITEKSQAVAFWCDPISGHATLYWYRQILGQGPELLVQFQDESVVDDSQLPKDRFSAERLKGVDSTLKIQPAELGDSAMYLCASSIDRVEYFGPGTRLTVT.

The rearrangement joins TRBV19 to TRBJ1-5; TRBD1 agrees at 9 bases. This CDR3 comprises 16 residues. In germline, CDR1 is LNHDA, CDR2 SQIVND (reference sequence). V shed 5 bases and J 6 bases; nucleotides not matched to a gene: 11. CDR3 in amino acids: CASSQTGGSSGQPQHF. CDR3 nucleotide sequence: TGTGCCAGTAGTCAAACAGGGGGCTCGTCGGGTCAGCCCCAGCATTTT.

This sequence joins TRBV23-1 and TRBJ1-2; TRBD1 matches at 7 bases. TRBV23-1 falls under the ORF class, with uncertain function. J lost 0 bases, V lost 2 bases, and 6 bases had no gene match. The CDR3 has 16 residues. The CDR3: CASSQSTGQPNYGYTF. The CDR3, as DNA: TGCGCCAGCAGTCAAAGCACGGGACAGCCTAACTATGGCTACACCTTC.

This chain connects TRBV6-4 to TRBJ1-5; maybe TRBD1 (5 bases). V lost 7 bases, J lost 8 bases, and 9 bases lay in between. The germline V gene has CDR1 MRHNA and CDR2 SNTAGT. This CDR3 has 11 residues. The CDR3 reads CASIQGEPQHF. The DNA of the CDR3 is TGTGCCAGCATCCAAGGGGAGCCCCAGCATTTT.

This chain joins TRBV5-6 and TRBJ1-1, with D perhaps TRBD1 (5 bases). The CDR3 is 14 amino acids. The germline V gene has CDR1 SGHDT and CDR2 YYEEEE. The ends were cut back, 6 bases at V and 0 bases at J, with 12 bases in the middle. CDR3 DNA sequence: TGTGCCAGCAACATGGGGCATCTGAACACTGAAGCTTTCTTT. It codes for CASNMGHLNTEAFF.

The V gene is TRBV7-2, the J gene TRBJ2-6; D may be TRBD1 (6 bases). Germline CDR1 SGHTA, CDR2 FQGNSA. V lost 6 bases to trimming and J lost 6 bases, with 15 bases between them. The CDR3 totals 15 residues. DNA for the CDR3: TGTGCCAGCAGTCCTACAGGGACGTTGGCCAACGTCCTGACTTTC. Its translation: CASSPTGTLANVLTF.

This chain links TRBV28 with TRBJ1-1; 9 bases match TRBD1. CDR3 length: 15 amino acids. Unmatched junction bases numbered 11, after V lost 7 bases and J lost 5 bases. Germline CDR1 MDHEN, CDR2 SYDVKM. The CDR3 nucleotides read TGTGCCAGCACTCCTAAGGGGACAGGGCGTACTGAAGCTTTCTTT. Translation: CASTPKGTGRTEAFF. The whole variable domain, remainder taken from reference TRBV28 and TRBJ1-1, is DVKVTQSSRYLVKRTGEKVFLECVQDMDHENMFWYRQDPGLGLRLIYFSYDVKMKEKGDIPEGYSVSREKKERFSLILESASTNQTSMYLCASTPKGTGRTEAFFGQGTRLTVV.

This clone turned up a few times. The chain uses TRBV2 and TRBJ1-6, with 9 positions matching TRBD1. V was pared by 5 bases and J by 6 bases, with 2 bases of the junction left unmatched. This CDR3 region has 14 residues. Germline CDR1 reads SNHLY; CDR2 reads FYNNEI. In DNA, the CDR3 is TGTGCCAGCAGTAGGGACAGGGCTAATTCACCCCTCCACTTT. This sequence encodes CASSRDRANSPLHF.

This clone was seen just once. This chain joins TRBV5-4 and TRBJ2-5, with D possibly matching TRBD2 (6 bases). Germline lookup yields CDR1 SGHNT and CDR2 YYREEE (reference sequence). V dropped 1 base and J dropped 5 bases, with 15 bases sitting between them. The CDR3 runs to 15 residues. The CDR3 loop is CASSLHIGAGETQYF. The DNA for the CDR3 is TGTGCCAGCAGCTTGCATATCGGGGCGGGGGAGACCCAGTACTTC.

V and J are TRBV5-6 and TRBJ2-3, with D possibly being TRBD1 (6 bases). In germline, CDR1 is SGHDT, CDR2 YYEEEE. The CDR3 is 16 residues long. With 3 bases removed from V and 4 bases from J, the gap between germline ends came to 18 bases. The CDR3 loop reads CASSSPDSLGADTQYF. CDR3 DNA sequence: TGTGCCAGCAGCTCGCCGGACAGCCTCGGCGCAGATACGCAGTATTTT.

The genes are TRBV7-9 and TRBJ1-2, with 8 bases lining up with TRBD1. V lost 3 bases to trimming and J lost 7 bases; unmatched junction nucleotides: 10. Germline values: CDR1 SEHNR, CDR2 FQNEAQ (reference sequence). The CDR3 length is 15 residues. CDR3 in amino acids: CASSLSAGGPFGYTF. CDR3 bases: TGTGCCAGCAGCTTGTCGGCAGGGGGCCCCTTTGGCTACACCTTC.

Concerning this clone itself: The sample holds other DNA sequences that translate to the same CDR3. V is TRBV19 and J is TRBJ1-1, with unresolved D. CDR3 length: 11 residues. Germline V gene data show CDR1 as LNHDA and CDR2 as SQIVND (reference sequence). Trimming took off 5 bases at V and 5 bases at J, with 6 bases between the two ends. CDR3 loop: CASSRLTEAFF. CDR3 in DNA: TGTGCCAGTAGTCGACTAACTGAAGCTTTCTTT. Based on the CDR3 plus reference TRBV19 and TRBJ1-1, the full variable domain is DGGITQSPKYLFRKEGQNVTLSCEQNLNHDAMYWYRQDPGQGLRLIYYSQIVNDFQKGDIAEGYSVSREKKESFPLTVTSAQKNPTAFYLCASSRLTEAFFGQGTRLTVV.

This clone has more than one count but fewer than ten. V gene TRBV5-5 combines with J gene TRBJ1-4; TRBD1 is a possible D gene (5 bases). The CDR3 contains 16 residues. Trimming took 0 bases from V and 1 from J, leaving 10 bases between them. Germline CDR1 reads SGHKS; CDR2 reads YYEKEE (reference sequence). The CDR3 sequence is CASSLGQTVTNEKLFF. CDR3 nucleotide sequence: TGTGCCAGCAGCTTGGGGCAGACAGTAACTAATGAAAAACTGTTTTTT.

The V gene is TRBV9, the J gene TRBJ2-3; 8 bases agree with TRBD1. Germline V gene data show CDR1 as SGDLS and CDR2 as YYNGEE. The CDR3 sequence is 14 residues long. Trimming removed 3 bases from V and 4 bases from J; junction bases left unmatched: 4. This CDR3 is CASSADRGADTQYF. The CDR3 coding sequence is TGTGCCAGCAGCGCCGACAGGGGAGCAGATACGCAGTATTTT.

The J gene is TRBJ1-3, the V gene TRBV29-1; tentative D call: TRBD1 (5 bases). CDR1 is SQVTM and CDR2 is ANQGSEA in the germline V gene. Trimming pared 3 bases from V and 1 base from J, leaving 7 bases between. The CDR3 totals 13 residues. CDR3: CSVEAGSGNTIYF. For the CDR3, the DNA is TGCAGCGTTGAGGCAGGGTCTGGAAACACCATATATTTT.

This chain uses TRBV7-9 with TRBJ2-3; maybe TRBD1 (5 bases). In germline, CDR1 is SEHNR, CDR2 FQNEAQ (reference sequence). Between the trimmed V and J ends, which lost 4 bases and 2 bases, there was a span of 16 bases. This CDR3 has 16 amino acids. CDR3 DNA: TGTGCCAGCAGCTCATTAGTGGGGCCTCTCACAGATACGCAGTATTTT. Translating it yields CASSSLVGPLTDTQYF.